A single sample is the source of the 17 T cell receptor beta chains below, sequenced in a study of CD8+CD57+ T cells in acquired aplastic anemia. For CDR3 and TCR beta VDJ profiling, genomic DNA was the template used. TCRdb reanalysed the reads using MiXCR and keeps one entry per CDR3 protein. The data show approximately 470,000 distinct CDR3 sequences, with around a third seen just once and nearly 0.85% held by the top ten. Only patients with CD8+CD57+ cell expansion on flow cytometry were chosen for sequencing. The sequenced sample was sorted CD4+, CD8+, or CD8+CD57+ T cells (not recorded which) from PBMCs. The receptors shown here come from a human donor with aplastic anemia.

This clonotype turned up a few times. This sequence joins TRBV19 and TRBJ2-7; D not certain. V lost 5 bases and J lost 3, with 17 bases in between. The CDR3 extends over 15 amino acids. Germline CDR1 reads LNHDA; CDR2 reads SQIVND (reference sequence). CDR3 sequence: CASSAYSGPSYEQYF. The CDR3 DNA reads TGTGCCAGTAGTGCGTACAGTGGACCGAGCTACGAGCAGTACTTC.

This clonotype was found a few times. V is TRBV19 and J is TRBJ2-5, with D perhaps matching TRBD1 (6 bases). The V and J ends lost 2 bases and 5 bases respectively, with 21 bases between them. Germline values: CDR1 LNHDA, CDR2 SQIVND (reference sequence). This CDR3 comprises 17 residues. The CDR3 nucleotides read TGTGCCAGTAGTATACCGAAAGACCGCAGGGGCGGGGAGACCCAGTACTTC. Amino acids: CASSIPKDRRGGETQYF.

This clonotype was recorded at least ten times. This chain connects TRBV7-8 to TRBJ2-3; D gene unclear. Germline CDR1 and CDR2: SGHVS and FQNEAQ. V was pared by 3 bases and J by 5 bases, with 9 bases between. This CDR3 comprises 13 residues. CDR3 in amino acids: CASSFLPRDTQYF. CDR3 bases: TGTGCCAGCAGCTTCCTACCGCGAGATACGCAGTATTTT.

The chain combines TRBV11-2 with TRBJ1-2; 12 bases match TRBD1. The CDR3 runs 16 residues. Germline V gene sequence: CDR1 SGHAT, CDR2 FQNNGV. J lost 3 bases, V lost 5 bases, and 7 bases had no gene match. The CDR3: CASSPGTGGVDYGYTF. CDR3 in DNA: TGTGCCAGCAGCCCCGGGACAGGGGGCGTCGACTATGGCTACACCTTC. The whole variable domain, filled in from reference TRBV11-2 and TRBJ1-2, reads EAGVAQSPRYKIIEKRQSVAFWCNPISGHATLYWYQQILGQGPKLLIQFQNNGVVDDSQLPKDRFSAERLKGVDSTLKIQPAKLEDSAVYLCASSPGTGGVDYGYTFGSGTRLTVV.

This clonotype has just one count. The genes are TRBV7-6 and TRBJ1-2, with 8 positions matching TRBD1. V dropped 0 bases and J dropped 8; count of bases not matched to a gene: 8. The CDR3 is 15 amino acids. Germline lookup yields CDR1 SGHVS and CDR2 FNYEAQ. CDR3 DNA sequence: TGTGCCAGCAGCTTAGCGGCCGCGACAGGGGAGGGCTACACCTTC. Translation gives CASSLAAATGEGYTF.

This clonotype was recorded many times. The chain couples TRBV19 to TRBJ1-5, with 8 bases matching TRBD1. This CDR3 comprises 15 residues. In germline, CDR1 is LNHDA, CDR2 SQIVND (reference sequence). The J segment lost 5 bases and the V segment lost 3 bases, leaving 6 bases of the junction unmatched. CDR3 protein: CASSIGQGVDQPQHF. The CDR3 nucleotides are TGTGCCAGTAGTATCGGACAGGGAGTGGATCAGCCCCAGCATTTT.

The chain is built from TRBV29-1 and TRBJ2-3; maybe TRBD2 (7 bases). V was cut by 5 bases and J by 6 bases, with 18 bases left in between. Germline CDR1 and CDR2: SQVTM and ANQGSEA. This CDR3 has 14 amino acids. CDR3 nucleotides: TGCAGCGTTACACAGCGGGGAAGGGGGGATACGCAGTATTTT. Protein product: CSVTQRGRGDTQYF.

This clonotype has a count of ten or more. J is TRBJ1-5 and V is TRBV20-1, with D possibly matching TRBD1 (6 bases). V lost 1 base and J 2 bases, leaving 9 bases between the germline ends. The CDR3 covers 14 residues. Germline loops: CDR1 DFQATT, CDR2 SNEGSKA (reference sequence). The CDR3 here is CSARAGGGNQPQHF. In DNA, the CDR3 is TGCAGTGCTAGAGCGGGGGGCGGCAATCAGCCCCAGCATTTT.

This clonotype was counted a few times. The chain has TRBV7-9 and TRBJ1-1; 9 bases map to TRBD1. The V and J ends lost 5 bases and 11 bases, in that order; junction bases with no gene match: 6. Germline CDR1 is SEHNR and CDR2 is FQNEAQ (reference sequence). This CDR3 spans 12 amino acids. In DNA, the CDR3 is TGTGCCAGCAGCGACCGGGACAGGGCCGCTTTCTTT. Its protein is CASSDRDRAAFF.

The chain links TRBV19 to TRBJ2-5; D is uncertain. There are 14 residues in the CDR3. The germline V gene has CDR1 LNHDA and CDR2 SQIVND (reference sequence). V was cut by 6 bases and J by 4 bases, with 15 bases left in between. The CDR3 reads CASSSSGTRETQYF. The DNA for the CDR3 is TGTGCCAGTAGCTCCTCCGGCACGAGAGAGACCCAGTACTTC.

This clonotype was counted only a few times. V is TRBV5-4 and J is TRBJ1-5; 7 bases are a match to TRBD1. The CDR3 contains 17 residues. Losses at the gene ends were 0 bases for V and 3 bases for J; bases not matched to a gene: 9. Germline V gene sequence: CDR1 SGHNT, CDR2 YYREEE (reference sequence). As DNA, the CDR3 is TGTGCCAGCAGCTTGGGACAGGGTGTAGGGGCCAATCAGCCCCAGCATTTT. This sequence encodes CASSLGQGVGANQPQHF.

In its sample, this clonotype was seen many times. V and J are TRBV11-2 and TRBJ2-7; D remains ambiguous. Germline CDR1 SGHAT, CDR2 FQNNGV. Trimming removed 5 bases at V and 2 bases at J, with 16 bases between. The CDR3 sequence is 15 residues long. For the CDR3, the DNA is TGTGCCAGCAGCCATGGACCGGATGGGCCCTACGAGCAGTACTTC. Its protein is CASSHGPDGPYEQYF.

This clonotype was seen many times. This chain connects TRBV19 to TRBJ2-7; no firm D call. The CDR3 sequence is 12 residues long. CDR1 LNHDA and CDR2 SQIVND come from the germline V gene (reference sequence). Deletions cut 8 bases from V and 0 bases from J, with 8 bases between. As DNA, the CDR3 is TGTGCCAGTTCGACCTCCTCCTACGAGCAGTACTTC. Its translation: CASSTSSYEQYF.

This clonotype was seen many times. The V gene is TRBV14, the J gene TRBJ1-2; D gene unclear. From germline, CDR1 is SGHDN and CDR2 FVKESK. Trimming removed 2 bases from V and 5 bases from J, with 15 bases in between. The length of the CDR3 is 15 residues. The CDR3 nucleotides are TGTGCCAGCAGCCAACTGGGCCAGGCTGAGTATGGCTACACCTTC. It is translated as CASSQLGQAEYGYTF.

In this sample, this clonotype turned up many times. The rearrangement uses TRBV10-3 and TRBJ2-2; TRBD2 aligns across 8 bases. The CDR3 covers 14 residues. V gave up 11 bases and J gave up 5 bases; unmatched junction bases: 10. The germline gives CDR1 ENHRY, CDR2 SYGVKD. This CDR3 reads CAVEAGVRTGELFF. DNA of the CDR3: TGTGCCGTGGAAGCGGGGGTGAGGACCGGGGAGCTGTTTTTT.

The V gene is TRBV19, the J gene TRBJ1-2; 7 bases map to TRBD1. CDR1 is LNHDA, CDR2 SQIVND, per germline (reference sequence). The CDR3 is 16 amino acids. Trimming cost V 6 bases and J 4 bases; bases outside gene matches: 14. The CDR3, as DNA: TGTGCCAGTAGCAACCCCGAGGGACAGTTTTTCTATGGCTACACCTTC. It specifies CASSNPEGQFFYGYTF. Complete variable domain (other parts from reference TRBV19 and TRBJ1-2): DGGITQSPKYLFRKEGQNVTLSCEQNLNHDAMYWYRQDPGQGLRLIYYSQIVNDFQKGDIAEGYSVSREKKESFPLTVTSAQKNPTAFYLCASSNPEGQFFYGYTFGSGTRLTVV.

The chain is built from TRBV6-5 and TRBJ2-7; maybe TRBD1 (6 bases). Germline V gene sequence: CDR1 MNHEY, CDR2 SVGAGI. CDR3 length: 14 residues. The ends were cut back, 1 base at V and 7 bases at J, with 14 bases in the middle. CDR3 loop: CASSYFAGQGEQYF. The CDR3 DNA sequence: TGTGCCAGCAGTTACTTCGCAGGGCAGGGGGAGCAGTACTTC.